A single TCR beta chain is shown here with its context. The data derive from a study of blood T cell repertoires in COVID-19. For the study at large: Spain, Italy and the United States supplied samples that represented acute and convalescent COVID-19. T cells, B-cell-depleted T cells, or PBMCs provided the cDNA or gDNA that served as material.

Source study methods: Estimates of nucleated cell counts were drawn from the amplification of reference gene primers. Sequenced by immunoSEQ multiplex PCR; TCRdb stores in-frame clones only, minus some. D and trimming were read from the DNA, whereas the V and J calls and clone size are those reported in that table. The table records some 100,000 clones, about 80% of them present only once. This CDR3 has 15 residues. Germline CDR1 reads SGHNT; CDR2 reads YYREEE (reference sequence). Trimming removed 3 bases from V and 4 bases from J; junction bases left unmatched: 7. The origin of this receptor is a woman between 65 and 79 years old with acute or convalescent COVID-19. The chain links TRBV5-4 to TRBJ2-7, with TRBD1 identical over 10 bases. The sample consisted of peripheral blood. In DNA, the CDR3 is TGTGCCAGCAGCTCTGAGGGGGACAGGGGTTACGAGCAGTACTTC. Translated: CASSSEGDRGYEQYF.